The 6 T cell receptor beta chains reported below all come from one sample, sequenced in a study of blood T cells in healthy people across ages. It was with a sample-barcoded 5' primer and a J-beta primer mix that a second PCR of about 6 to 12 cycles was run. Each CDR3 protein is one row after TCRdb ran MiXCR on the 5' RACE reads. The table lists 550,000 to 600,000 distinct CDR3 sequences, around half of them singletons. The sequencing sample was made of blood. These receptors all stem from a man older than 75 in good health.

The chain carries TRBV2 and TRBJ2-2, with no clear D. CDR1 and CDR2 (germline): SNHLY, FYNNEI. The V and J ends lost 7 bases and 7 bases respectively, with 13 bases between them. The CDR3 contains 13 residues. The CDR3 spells CASTLWVDGELFF. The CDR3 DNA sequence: TGTGCCAGCACCCTTTGGGTGGACGGGGAGCTGTTTTTT.

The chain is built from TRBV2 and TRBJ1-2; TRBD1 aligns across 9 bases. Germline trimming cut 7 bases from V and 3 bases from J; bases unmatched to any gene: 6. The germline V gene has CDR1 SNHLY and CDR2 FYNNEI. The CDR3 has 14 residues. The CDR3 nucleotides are TGTGCCAGCAACTCACAGGGGGCTGACTATGGCTACACCTTC. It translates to CASNSQGADYGYTF.

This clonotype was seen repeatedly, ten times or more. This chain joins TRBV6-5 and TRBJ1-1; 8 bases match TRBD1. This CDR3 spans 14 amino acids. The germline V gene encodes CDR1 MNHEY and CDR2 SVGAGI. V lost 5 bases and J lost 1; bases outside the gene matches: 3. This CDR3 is CASSRGTGNTEAFF. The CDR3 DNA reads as TGTGCCAGCAGTCGCGGGACAGGGAACACTGAAGCTTTCTTT.

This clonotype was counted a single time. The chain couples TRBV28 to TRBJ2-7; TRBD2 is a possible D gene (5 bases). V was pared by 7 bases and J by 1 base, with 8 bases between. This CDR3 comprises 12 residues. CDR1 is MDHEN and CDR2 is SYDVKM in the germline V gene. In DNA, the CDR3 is TGTGCCAGCAAGGGAGCGTCCTACGAGCAGTACTTC. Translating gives CASKGASYEQYF.

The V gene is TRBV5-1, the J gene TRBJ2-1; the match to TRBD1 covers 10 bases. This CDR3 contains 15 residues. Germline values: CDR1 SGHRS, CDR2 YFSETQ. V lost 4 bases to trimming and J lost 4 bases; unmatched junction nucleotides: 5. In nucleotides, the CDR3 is TGCGCCAGCAGCGACCGGACAGGGGGGTACAATGAGCAGTTCTTC. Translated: CASSDRTGGYNEQFF.

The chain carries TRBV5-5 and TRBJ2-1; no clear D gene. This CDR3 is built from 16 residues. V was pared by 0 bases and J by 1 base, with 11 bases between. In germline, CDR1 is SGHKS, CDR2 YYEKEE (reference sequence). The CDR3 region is CASSLGRNPSYNEQFF. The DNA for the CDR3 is TGTGCCAGCAGCTTGGGGCGGAATCCTTCCTACAATGAGCAGTTCTTC.